The entry below describes one T cell receptor (beta chain). The antigen it recognizes is unknown. There are no base qualities to consult, and no much larger clone falls within one base. The data are from a study of shared clonotypes between healthy human individuals (dated by TCRdb to the early 2020s). Regarding the complete study: The cohort comprised a couple of women and a few men aged 18 to 49 years. The study deeply sequenced blood TCR repertoires of about five healthy adults to estimate repertoire size and the extent of clonotype sharing between individuals. For each donor, three plates each were used for CD4 naive and CD4 memory, two plates were used for CD8 naive, and one plate was used for CD8 memory. Different laboratories and diverse techniques were used to prepare libraries and sequence TCR repertoires, to increase sequencing depth and limit assay-specific biases. Between about 0.9 and 8.9 billion PBMCs per donor were obtained by leukapheresis. Summary of the overall study and its limitations: When a few donors were compared, the shared fraction of clonotypes was around 5% for naive CD4, around 4% for naive CD8, 2% to 2.5% for memory CD4, and around 0.37% for memory CD8. Sampling was limited to blood, and TCR repertoires in tissue likely differ from TCR repertoires in blood. Because the study included only a small number of donors, the genetic and exposure-history diversity represented was limited. Compared with non-shared clonotypes, the clonotypes found in all four sorted-subset donors had higher generation probabilities. Incomplete sequencing was indicated by rarefaction of sorted-subset datasets, despite the large sequencing depth. Estimated clonotype richness was generally larger for naive than for memory subsets. Pairwise subsampling indicated that sequencing depth was expected to affect the degree of clonotype sharing among donors.

TCR CDR3 regions were amplified from genomic DNA by multiplex PCR using the deep immunoSEQ assay. Extracted genomic DNA from each cell subset was distributed evenly across all wells of several immunoSEQ 96-well plates, and each plate was treated as a replicate. For sorted subsets, each replicate PCR was loaded with about 0.2 ug genomic DNA, equivalent to approximately 33,000 T cell genomes. The purified libraries were quantified using a Qubit 3.0 fluorometer, sized with a Bioanalyzer 2100, and then quantified again using the KAPA Library Quantification kit. A separate single-read 150-cycle Illumina NextSeq 550 flow cell was used to sequence each immunoSEQ 96-well plate. Per the authors' processing: The immunoSEQ output contained only junctional sequences without quality scores, so filtering could not match that applied to full-length reads. Sequences were annotated with PyIR, a Python wrapper for IgBLAST v1.9, and V/J genes and CDR3 were assigned using IMGT germline references. Reads were removed for weak V/J assignments (E-value above 1e-6), missing CDR3, stop codons, out-of-frame junctions, or ambiguous translated residues. A V3J clonotype was defined by an identical inferred V gene, J gene, and CDR3 amino acid sequence. To compute the percentage overlap between repertoires, the number of shared unique clonotypes was divided by the size of the smaller repertoire. RTK rarefaction, the Chao1 estimator, and Recon v2.1 estimates of unobserved clonotypes were used to assess repertoire richness. Generation probabilities for all TCRbeta clonotypes obtained by the gDNA method from a few donors were computed using OLGA. As stored in TCRdb, this immuneACCESS dataset retains in-frame rearrangements with V and J assigned. A fraction of the clones does not appear; measured against another copy, unresolved V genes explain less than half of the discrepancy, and the remainder lacks a known reason. That table is the source of V, J and clone size, and D and trimming were worked out from the DNA. In all, the sample holds about 590,000 clones, and nearly 97% of those were seen once. The ten largest account for 0.09% to 0.13% of the sample.

CD8 naive samples were obtained by positive selection for CCR7 among CD45RO-negative cells, yielding a CD45RA+CCR7+ population from which TemRA cells were excluded. The donors were healthy, HIV-negative adults who had no recently reported acute infections or vaccinations. Every donor was a Caucasian adult residing in Nashville, Tennessee, USA. Blood was obtained by leukapheresis, after which PBMCs were separated by Ficoll-Histopaque density gradient centrifugation and cryopreserved in liquid nitrogen vapor phase. Purity and quantity of every magnetically sorted T cell population were checked by analytical flow cytometry. Genomic DNA was isolated from each sorted fraction and quantified by UV absorbance on a Nanodrop 2000c. The sequenced sample was naive CD8+ T cells sorted from blood. The cell subset or site label of this sample denotes: CD45RA+CCR7+. The source is a woman aged 25-40 years in good health.

In nucleotides, the sequence is TGCGCCAGCAGCGGGACACCAGTTAAGGATACGCAGTATTTT. Its translation is CASSGTPVKDTQYF. This chain is built from TRBV4-1 and TRBJ2-3, with a tentative D gene TRBD1 over 6 matching bases. V is clipped by 5 bases and J by 6 bases, and the sequence between their germline boundaries is 15 bases long. There are 14 amino acids in the CDR3, from cysteine to phenylalanine inclusive. The retained sequence is limited to the CDR3, 42 bases, with the frame set at the first base. From a lookup of the germline V gene, CDR1 and CDR2 are MGHRA and YSYEKL.